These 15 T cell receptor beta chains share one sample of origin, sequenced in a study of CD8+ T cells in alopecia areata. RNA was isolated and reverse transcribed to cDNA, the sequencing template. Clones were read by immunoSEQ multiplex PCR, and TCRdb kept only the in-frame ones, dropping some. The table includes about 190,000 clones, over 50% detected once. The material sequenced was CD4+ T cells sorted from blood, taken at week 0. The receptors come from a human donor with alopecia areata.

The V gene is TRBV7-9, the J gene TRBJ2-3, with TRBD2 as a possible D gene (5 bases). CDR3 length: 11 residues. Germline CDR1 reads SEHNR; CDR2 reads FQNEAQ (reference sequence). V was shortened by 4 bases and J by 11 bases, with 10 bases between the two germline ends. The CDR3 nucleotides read TGTGCCAGCAGCTCCTCCCGGGGGCAGTATTTT. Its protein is CASSSSRGQYF.

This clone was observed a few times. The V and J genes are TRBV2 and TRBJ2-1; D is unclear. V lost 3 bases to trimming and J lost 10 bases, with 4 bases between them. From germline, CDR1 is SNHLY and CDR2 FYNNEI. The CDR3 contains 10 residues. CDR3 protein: CASSEWEQFF. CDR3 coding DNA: TGTGCCAGCAGTGAGTGGGAGCAGTTCTTC.

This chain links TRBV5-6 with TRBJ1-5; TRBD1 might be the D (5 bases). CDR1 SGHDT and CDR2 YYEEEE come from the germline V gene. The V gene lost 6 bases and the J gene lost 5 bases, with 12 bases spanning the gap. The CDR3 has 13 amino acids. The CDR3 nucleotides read TGTGCCAGCAACCGGGGGAGGGATCAGCCCCAGCATTTT. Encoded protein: CASNRGRDQPQHF.

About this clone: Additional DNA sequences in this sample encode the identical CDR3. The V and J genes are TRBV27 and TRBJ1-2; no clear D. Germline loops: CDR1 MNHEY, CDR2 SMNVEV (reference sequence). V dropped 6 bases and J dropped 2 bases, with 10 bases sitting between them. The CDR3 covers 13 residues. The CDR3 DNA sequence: TGTGCCAGCAGCCGGACGTCAAACTATGGCTACACCTTC. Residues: CASSRTSNYGYTF.

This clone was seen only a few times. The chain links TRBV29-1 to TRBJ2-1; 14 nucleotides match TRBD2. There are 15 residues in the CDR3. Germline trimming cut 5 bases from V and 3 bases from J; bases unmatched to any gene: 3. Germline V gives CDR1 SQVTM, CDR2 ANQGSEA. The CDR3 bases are TGCAGCGTTTCGACTAGCGGGGGGGTCTACAATGAGCAGTTCTTC. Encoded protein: CSVSTSGGVYNEQFF.

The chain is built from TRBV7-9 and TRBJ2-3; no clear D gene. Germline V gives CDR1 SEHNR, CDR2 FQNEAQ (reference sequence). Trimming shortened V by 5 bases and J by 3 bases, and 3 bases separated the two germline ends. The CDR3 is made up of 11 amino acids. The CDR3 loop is CASSVTDTQYF. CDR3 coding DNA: TGTGCCAGCAGCGTAACAGATACGCAGTATTTT.

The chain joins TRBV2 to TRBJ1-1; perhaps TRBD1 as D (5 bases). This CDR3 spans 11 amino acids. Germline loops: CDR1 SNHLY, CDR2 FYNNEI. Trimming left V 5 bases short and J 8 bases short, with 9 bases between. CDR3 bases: TGTGCCAGCAGTCGGGACGGAGAAGCTTTCTTT. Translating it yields CASSRDGEAFF.

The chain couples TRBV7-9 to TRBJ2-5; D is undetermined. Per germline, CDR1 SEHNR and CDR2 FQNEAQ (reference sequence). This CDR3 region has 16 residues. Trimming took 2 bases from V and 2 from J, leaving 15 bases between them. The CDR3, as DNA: TGTGCCAGCAGCTTACTTTTTTCGAGAAAGCAAGAGACCCAGTACTTC. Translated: CASSLLFSRKQETQYF.

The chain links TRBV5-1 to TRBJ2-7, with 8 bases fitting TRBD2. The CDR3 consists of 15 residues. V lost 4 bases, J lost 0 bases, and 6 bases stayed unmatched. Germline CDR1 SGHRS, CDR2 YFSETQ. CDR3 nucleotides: TGCGCCAGCAGCCCGGGACTAGGATTCTCCTACGAGCAGTACTTC. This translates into CASSPGLGFSYEQYF.

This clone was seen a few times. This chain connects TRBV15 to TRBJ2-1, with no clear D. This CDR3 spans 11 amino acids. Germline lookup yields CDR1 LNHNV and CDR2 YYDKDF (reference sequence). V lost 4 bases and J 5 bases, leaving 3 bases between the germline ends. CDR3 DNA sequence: TGTGCCACCAGCAATCACAATGAGCAGTTCTTC. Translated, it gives CATSNHNEQFF. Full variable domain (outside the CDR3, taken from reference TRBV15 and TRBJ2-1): DAMVIQNPRYQVTQFGKPVTLSCSQTLNHNVMYWYQQKSSQAPKLLFHYYDKDFNNEADTPDNFQSRRPNTSFCFLDIRSPGLGDTAMYLCATSNHNEQFFGPGTRLTVL.

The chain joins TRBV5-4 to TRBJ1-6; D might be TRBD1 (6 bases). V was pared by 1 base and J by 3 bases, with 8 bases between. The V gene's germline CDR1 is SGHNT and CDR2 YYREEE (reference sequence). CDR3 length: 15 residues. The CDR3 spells CASSLWTDYNSPLHF. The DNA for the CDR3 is TGTGCCAGCAGCTTGTGGACAGACTATAATTCACCCCTCCACTTT.

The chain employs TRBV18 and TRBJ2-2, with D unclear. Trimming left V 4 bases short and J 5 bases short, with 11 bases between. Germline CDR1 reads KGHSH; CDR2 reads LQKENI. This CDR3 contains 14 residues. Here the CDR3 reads CASSLDVGTGELFF. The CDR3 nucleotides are TGTGCCAGCTCACTTGATGTTGGGACCGGGGAGCTGTTTTTT. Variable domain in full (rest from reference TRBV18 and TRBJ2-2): NAGVMQNPRHLVRRRGQEARLRCSPMKGHSHVYWYRQLPEEGLKFMVYLQKENIIDESGMPKERFSAEFPKEGPSILRIQQVVRGDSAAYFCASSLDVGTGELFFGEGSRLTVL.

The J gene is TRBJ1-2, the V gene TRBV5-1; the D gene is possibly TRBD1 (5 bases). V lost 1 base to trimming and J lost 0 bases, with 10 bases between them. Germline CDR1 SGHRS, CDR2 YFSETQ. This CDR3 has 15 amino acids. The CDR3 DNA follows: TGCGCCAGCAGCTTGAGGTCAGGGACTAACTATGGCTACACCTTC. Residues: CASSLRSGTNYGYTF.

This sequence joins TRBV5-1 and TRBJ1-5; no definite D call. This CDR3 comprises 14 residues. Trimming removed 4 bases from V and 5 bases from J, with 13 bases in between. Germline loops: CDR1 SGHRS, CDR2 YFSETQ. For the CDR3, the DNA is TGCGCCAGCAGCGCTGGACTTGGGGATCAGCCCCAGCATTTT. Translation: CASSAGLGDQPQHF.

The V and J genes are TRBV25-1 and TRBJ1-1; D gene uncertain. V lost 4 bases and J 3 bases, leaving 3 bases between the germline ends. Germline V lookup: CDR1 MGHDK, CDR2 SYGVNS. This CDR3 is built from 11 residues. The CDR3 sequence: CASSGYTEAFF. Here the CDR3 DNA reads TGTGCCAGCAGTGGATACACTGAAGCTTTCTTT.